One T cell receptor (beta chain) is described in this entry. This CDR3 spans 12 amino acids. V lost 6 bases and J lost 11, with 11 bases in between. Germline V lookup: CDR1 LNHDA, CDR2 SQIVND (reference sequence). The protocol was immunoSEQ multiplex PCR, while the TCRdb copy is restricted to in-frame clones and leaves out a portion. The sample yields approximately 150,000 clones, around nine tenths seen once. These data come from a study of blood T cell repertoires in COVID-19. The sequencing sample was made of peripheral blood. The V call is TRBV19, the J call TRBJ1-6, with D possibly matching TRBD1 (5 bases). This TCR was recovered from a woman aged 50 to 60 with active or convalescent COVID-19. CDR3 DNA: TGTGCCAGTAGCATGGGGGGGGCACCCCTCCACTTT. Protein sequence: CASSMGGAPLHF.